A single sample is the source of the 24 T cell receptor beta chains below, sequenced in a study of T cells after yellow fever vaccination. From the 5' RACE reads, TCRdb called clonotypes with MiXCR, one entry per CDR3 protein. Here the sample spans some 320,000 distinct CDR3 sequences, about 10% being singletons. The sequences come from CD4+ T cells sorted from PBMCs, collected 5 days after the yellow fever booster vaccination. These receptors originate from a man aged 18-30 years who received the YFV17D yellow fever vaccine.

This clonotype came up a few times. J is TRBJ2-2 and V is TRBV9; TRBD2 agrees at 8 bases. The CDR3 loop spans 16 amino acids. CDR1 is SGDLS and CDR2 is YYNGEE in the germline V gene. J was trimmed by 3 bases and V by 0 bases; bases with no gene match: 4. Here the CDR3 DNA reads TGTGCCAGCAGCGTAGGGACTAGCTTGGACACCGGGGAGCTGTTTTTT. Amino acids: CASSVGTSLDTGELFF.

This clonotype occurred a few times. The chain joins TRBV6-2 or TRBV6-3 to TRBJ2-6, with D perhaps being TRBD1 or TRBD2 (5 bases each). Germline-derived CDR1 and CDR2 are MNHEY and SVGEGT. Between the trimmed V and J ends, which lost 7 bases and 0 bases, there was a span of 10 bases. The CDR3 runs to 15 residues. The CDR3 reads CASTGTDSGANVLTF. The CDR3 nucleotides read TGTGCCAGCACCGGGACCGACTCTGGGGCCAACGTCCTGACTTTC.

CDR3 amino acids: CASSPSGRGSGNTIYF. The CDR3 region has the DNA TGTGCCAGCAGCCCCTCTGGACGGGGCTCTGGAAACACCATATATTTT. This chain links TRBV5-4 with TRBJ1-3; D unclear. The germline V gene encodes CDR1 SGHNT and CDR2 YYREEE (reference sequence). CDR3 length equals 16 residues. V was shortened by 4 bases and J by 0 bases, with 14 bases between the two germline ends.

This clonotype came up many times. The J gene is TRBJ2-5, the V gene TRBV4-1, with unresolved D. Germline loops: CDR1 MGHRA, CDR2 YSYEKL. The CDR3 is made up of 15 amino acids. V lost 0 bases and J lost 5, with 13 bases in between. The CDR3 nucleotides read TGCGCCAGCAGCCAAGATCTTAAAGGGTGGGAGACCCAGTACTTC. It specifies CASSQDLKGWETQYF.

This clonotype was found many times. The CDR3 loop is CATSRDAVSQPQHF. The CDR3 DNA is TGTGCCACCAGCAGAGATGCGGTATCCCAGCCCCAGCATTTT. V gene TRBV15 combines with J gene TRBJ1-5; D unresolved. The V gene lost 0 bases and the J gene lost 7 bases, with 10 bases spanning the gap. From germline, CDR1 is LNHNV and CDR2 YYDKDF (reference sequence). CDR3 size: 14 residues. Full variable domain (rest looked up from reference TRBV15 and TRBJ1-5): DAMVIQNPRYQVTQFGKPVTLSCSQTLNHNVMYWYQQKSSQAPKLLFHYYDKDFNNEADTPDNFQSRRPNTSFCFLDIRSPGLGDTAMYLCATSRDAVSQPQHFGDGTRLSIL.

This clonotype was counted only a few times. This chain connects TRBV18 to TRBJ2-7, with D maybe TRBD1 (7 bases). The germline gives CDR1 KGHSH, CDR2 LQKENI. The CDR3 runs 14 residues. The V and J ends lost 5 bases and 5 bases respectively, with 16 bases between them. CDR3 in DNA: TGTGCCAGCTCAACCCAGGGGGGAGACAACGAGCAGTACTTC. This encodes CASSTQGGDNEQYF.

This chain links TRBV23-1 with TRBJ2-3; 8 bases fit TRBD1. TRBV23-1 is reported as an ORF; its role is uncertain. The CDR3 has 16 residues. V was pared by 5 bases and J by 6 bases, with 13 bases of the junction left unmatched. The CDR3 region is CASSSNEDRAMDTQYF. For the CDR3, the DNA is TGCGCCAGCAGTTCTAATGAGGACAGGGCGATGGATACGCAGTATTTT.

This chain links TRBV5-4 with TRBJ1-1; no clear D gene. The CDR3 totals 14 residues. CDR1 is SGHNT, CDR2 YYREEE, per germline (reference sequence). The V end lost 3 bases, the J end lost 0 bases, and 9 bases lay between the germline ends. The CDR3 DNA follows: TGTGCCAGCAGCTCGACACCTATGAACACTGAAGCTTTCTTT. Its translation: CASSSTPMNTEAFF. The entire variable domain, with the rest obtained from reference TRBV5-4 and TRBJ1-1, is as follows: ETGVTQSPTHLIKTRGQQVTLRCSSQSGHNTVSWYQQALGQGPQFIFQYYREEENGRGNFPPRFSGLQFPNYSSELNVNALELDDSALYLCASSSTPMNTEAFFGQGTRLTVV.

The rearrangement links TRBV7-9 to TRBJ1-6; D is unclear. V lost 5 bases, J lost 7 bases, and 12 bases lay in between. Germline CDR1 SEHNR, CDR2 FQNEAQ (reference sequence). This CDR3 has 14 residues. Written as DNA, the CDR3 is TGTGCCAGCAGCCCCCCAGCCCCAAATTCACCCCTCCACTTT. It is translated as CASSPPAPNSPLHF. Supplemented by reference TRBV7-9 and TRBJ1-6, the full variable domain reads DTGVSQNPRHKITKRGQNVTFRCDPISEHNRLYWYRQTLGQGPEFLTYFQNEAQLEKSRLLSDRFSAERPKGSFSTLEIQRTEQGDSAMYLCASSPPAPNSPLHFGNGTRLTVT.

The chain is built from TRBV30 and TRBJ1-2; D unclear. CDR1 GTSNPN and CDR2 SVGIG come from the germline V gene (reference sequence). With 0 bases removed from V and 4 bases from J, the gap between germline ends came to 9 bases. The CDR3 loop spans 13 amino acids. In DNA, the CDR3 is TGTGCCTGGAGTGTATCACAGAGCTATGGCTACACCTTC. It specifies CAWSVSQSYGYTF.

This clonotype was found a few times. The chain uses TRBV6-2 or TRBV6-3 and TRBJ2-5; 12 nucleotides line up with TRBD1. Germline CDR1 and CDR2: MNHEY and SVGEGT. This CDR3 has 15 amino acids. The CDR3 region is CFSSPGQGAWETQYF. In nucleotides, the CDR3 is TGTTTTAGCAGCCCGGGACAGGGGGCATGGGAGACCCAGTACTTC.

In its sample, this clonotype was seen a few times. The chain is built from TRBV9 and TRBJ2-5; TRBD1 or TRBD2 may be the D gene (5 bases each). V lost 3 bases and J 9 bases, leaving 21 bases between the germline ends. CDR1 is SGDLS, CDR2 YYNGEE, per germline. CDR3 length equals 15 residues. The CDR3 region has the DNA TGTGCCAGCAGCGATACCCCGTCGGGGCGACGGGCCCAGTACTTC. It yields the protein CASSDTPSGRRAQYF.

The V call is TRBV28, the J call TRBJ2-3; no clear D. Germline loops: CDR1 MDHEN, CDR2 SYDVKM. V gave up 6 bases and J gave up 14 bases, with 18 bases separating them. CDR3 size: 12 residues. The DNA of the CDR3 is TGTGCCAGCAGGGAATCGGGCCAGCCCCCGTATTTT. This encodes CASRESGQPPYF.

A few counts support this clonotype. The chain has TRBV7-8 and TRBJ2-3, with 8 nucleotides matching TRBD2. Germline trimming cut 3 bases from V and 1 base from J; bases unmatched to any gene: 9. Per germline, CDR1 SGHVS and CDR2 FQNEAQ. The CDR3 sequence is 17 residues long. The CDR3 DNA reads TGTGCCAGCAGCTTTGGCCTCCGGGGGGGAGGCACAGATACGCAGTATTTT. Amino acids: CASSFGLRGGGTDTQYF.

This clonotype showed up many times. This rearrangement joins TRBV6-6 to TRBJ2-3, with a possible D match to TRBD2 (6 bases). V dropped 2 bases and J dropped 1 base, with 13 bases sitting between them. The CDR3 spans 16 residues. The germline V gene has CDR1 MNHNY and CDR2 SVGAGI (reference sequence). CDR3 amino acids: CASSYDRGFGTDTQYF. Here the CDR3 DNA reads TGTGCCAGCAGTTACGATCGGGGGTTCGGCACAGATACGCAGTATTTT.

This clonotype turned up a few times. The chain is built from TRBV5-1 and TRBJ2-7, with 7 bases fitting TRBD1. Trimming removed 4 bases from V and 4 bases from J; junction bases left unmatched: 14. Germline CDR1 SGHRS, CDR2 YFSETQ. The CDR3 has 16 residues. DNA for the CDR3: TGCGCCAGCAGCGCTGGCTATGAAGGGGGCTATTACGAGCAGTACGTC. This sequence encodes CASSAGYEGGYYEQYV.

As regards this clonotype: One end of the junction varies from germline; a read error may be responsible. The chain employs TRBV4-3 and TRBJ1-5, with D perhaps TRBD1 (5 bases). The CDR3 length is 15 residues. Germline V gene data show CDR1 as LGHNA and CDR2 as YSLEER. CDR3 region: CAISLTGGSDQPQHF. In nucleotides, the CDR3 is TGCGCCATCAGCCTGACTGGGGGTTCCGATCAGCCCCAGCATTTT.

This chain uses TRBV5-1 with TRBJ2-5; weak D call: TRBD2 (5 bases). CDR1 and CDR2 (germline): SGHRS, YFSETQ. V was shortened by 1 base and J by 5 bases, with 9 bases between the two germline ends. The CDR3 runs 13 residues. The CDR3 spells CASSLSGKETQYF. CDR3 nucleotides: TGCGCCAGCAGCTTGTCGGGGAAGGAGACCCAGTACTTC. Filled out from reference TRBV5-1 and TRBJ2-5, the complete variable domain reads KAGVTQTPRYLIKTRGQQVTLSCSPISGHRSVSWYQQTPGQGLQFLFEYFSETQRNKGNFPGRFSGRQFSNSRSEMNVSTLELGDSALYLCASSLSGKETQYFGPGTRLLVL.

This clonotype was counted between two and nine times. This rearrangement joins TRBV7-2 to TRBJ2-5, with unresolved D. Germline CDR1 is SGHTA and CDR2 is FQGNSA. The ends were cut back, 1 base at V and 2 bases at J, with 11 bases in the middle. The length of the CDR3 is 15 residues. The CDR3 reads CASSLGRAVQETQYF. In nucleotides, the CDR3 is TGTGCCAGCAGCTTAGGAAGGGCAGTGCAAGAGACCCAGTACTTC.

CDR3 coding DNA: TGTGCCACCGACTCAGGGATAGCGTTTGATACGCAGTATTTT. It translates to CATDSGIAFDTQYF. The V and J genes are TRBV7-2 and TRBJ2-3, with D possibly being TRBD1 or TRBD2 (5 bases each). This CDR3 has 14 residues. V lost 10 bases and J 6 bases, leaving 20 bases between the germline ends. From germline, CDR1 is SGHTA and CDR2 FQGNSA.

The chain uses TRBV27 and TRBJ2-7; unclear D gene. The CDR3 spans 12 residues. Trimming left V 2 bases short and J 6 bases short, with 8 bases between. The germline V gene encodes CDR1 MNHEY and CDR2 SMNVEV (reference sequence). The CDR3 region has the DNA TGTGCCAGCAGTTTAAACGCCTCCGAGCAGTACGTC. This gives the protein CASSLNASEQYV.

This clonotype was detected only a few times. The chain employs TRBV9 and TRBJ1-1; D not certain. The CDR3 runs to 13 residues. Trimming removed 5 bases at V and 2 bases at J, with 10 bases between. From germline, CDR1 is SGDLS and CDR2 YYNGEE. CDR3 in amino acids: CASSDGDNTEAFF. The CDR3 nucleotides read TGTGCCAGCAGTGACGGCGATAACACTGAAGCTTTCTTT.

V gene TRBV6-5 combines with J gene TRBJ2-6, with D uncertain. Germline CDR1 is MNHEY and CDR2 is SVGAGI. Trimming shortened V by 2 bases and J by 0 bases, and 5 bases separated the two germline ends. The CDR3 is 15 residues long. The CDR3 loop is CASSYRSSGANVLTF. DNA for the CDR3: TGTGCCAGCAGTTACCGGAGCTCTGGGGCCAACGTCCTGACTTTC.

This clonotype was picked up many times. V gene TRBV4-2 combines with J gene TRBJ1-5; 7 bases match TRBD1. The CDR3 contains 14 residues. The V gene's germline CDR1 is LGHNA and CDR2 YNFKEQ. V trimming: 4 bases; J trimming: 5 bases; junction bases outside the gene matches: 5. In DNA form, the CDR3 reads TGTGCCAGCAGCCGGGACAGCCAGTATCAGCCCCAGCATTTT. Encoded protein: CASSRDSQYQPQHF.